This TCR beta chain comes out of a study of blood T cell repertoires in COVID-19. CDR1 and CDR2 (germline): ENHRY, SYGVKD. The V gene lost 6 bases and the J gene lost 3 bases, with 9 bases spanning the gap. CDR3 length equals 13 residues. This clone has a handful of counts. The assay was immunoSEQ multiplex PCR, and TCRdb's table has in-frame clones only and misses some. The sample holds 200,000 to 250,000 clones, 75% to 85% seen once. This chain uses TRBV10-3 with TRBJ2-1; D is unclear. The sequencing input was peripheral blood. This clonotype was sampled from a woman of 80 years or more with COVID-19, enrolled during active disease. The CDR3 loop reads CAIRDAGYNEQFF. CDR3 nucleotide sequence: TGTGCCATCAGAGATGCAGGCTACAATGAGCAGTTCTTC.